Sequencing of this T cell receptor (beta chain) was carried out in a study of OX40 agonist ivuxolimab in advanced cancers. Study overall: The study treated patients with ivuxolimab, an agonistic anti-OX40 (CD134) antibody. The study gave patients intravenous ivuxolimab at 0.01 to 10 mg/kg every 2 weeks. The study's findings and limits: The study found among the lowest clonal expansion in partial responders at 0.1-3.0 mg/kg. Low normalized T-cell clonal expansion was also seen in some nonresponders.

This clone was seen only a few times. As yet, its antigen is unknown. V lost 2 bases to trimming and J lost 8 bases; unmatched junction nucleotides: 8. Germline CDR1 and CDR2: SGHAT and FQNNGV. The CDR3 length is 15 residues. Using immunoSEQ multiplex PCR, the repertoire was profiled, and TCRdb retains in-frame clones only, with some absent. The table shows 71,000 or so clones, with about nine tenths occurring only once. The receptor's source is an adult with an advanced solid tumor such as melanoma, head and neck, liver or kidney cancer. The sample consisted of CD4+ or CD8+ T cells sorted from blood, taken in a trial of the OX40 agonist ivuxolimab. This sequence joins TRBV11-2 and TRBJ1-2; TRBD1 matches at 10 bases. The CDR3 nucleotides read TGTGCCAGCAGCTTACAAATCGGGACAGGGGAAGGCTACACCTTC. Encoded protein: CASSLQIGTGEGYTF. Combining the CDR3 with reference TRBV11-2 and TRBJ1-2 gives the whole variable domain EAGVAQSPRYKIIEKRQSVAFWCNPISGHATLYWYQQILGQGPKLLIQFQNNGVVDDSQLPKDRFSAERLKGVDSTLKIQPAKLEDSAVYLCASSLQIGTGEGYTFGSGTRLTVV.